A selection of T cell receptor beta chains follows, all from one sample in a study of blood T cell repertoires in COVID-19. Sequencing was performed with immunoSEQ multiplex PCR; in TCRdb, only in-frame clones are kept and a portion is missing. The table records about 240,000 clones, more than 85% of them present only once. Material for sequencing was PBMCs or T cells enriched from blood (not recorded which). These TCRs come from a woman younger than 45 who had recovered from COVID-19. Both conserved end residues are part of each CDR3. A D gene is named only where the DNA matches it firmly. Clone size appears in some rows only: once, few, many, or a class for an expanded clone.

V gene	clone size	CDR3 length	J gene	D gene	CDR3 protein	CDR3 DNA
TRBV7-2	.	16	TRBJ2-5	TRBD1	CASSLGQGGSMETQYF	TGTGCCAGCAGCTTGGGACAGGGTGGGTCGATGGAGACCCAGTACTTC
TRBV6-5	.	16	TRBJ1-1	.	CASSYSSETANTEAFF	TGTGCCAGCAGTTACTCGAGTGAAACAGCCAACACTGAAGCTTTCTTT
TRBV19	.	15	TRBJ1-1	TRBD1	CASKTGTGGPTEAFF	TGTGCCAGTAAAACCGGGACAGGGGGCCCCACTGAAGCTTTCTTT
TRBV5-4	.	15	TRBJ2-1	.	CASSLDWRSYNEQFF	TGTGCCAGCAGCTTGGACTGGAGGTCCTACAATGAGCAGTTCTTC
TRBV20-1	once	18	TRBJ2-5	TRBD2	CSASRLAGELRGQETQYF	TGCAGTGCTAGTCGGCTAGCGGGAGAGCTCCGGGGGCAAGAGACCCAGTACTTC
TRBV10-3	.	16	TRBJ2-3	TRBD1	CAISFRDRRPTDTQYF	TGTGCCATCAGTTTCCGGGACAGGAGACCCACAGATACGCAGTATTTT
TRBV6-5	.	14	TRBJ1-4	.	CASSYSRLNEKLFF	TGTGCCAGCAGTTACTCGAGATTGAATGAAAAACTGTTTTTT
TRBV24-1	.	17	TRBJ2-2	TRBD1	CATSDPTGGLYTGELFF	TGTGCCACCAGTGATCCTACAGGGGGCCTTTACACCGGGGAGCTGTTTTTT
TRBV19	.	16	TRBJ1-1	.	CASSDDSDLRDTEAFF	TGTGCCAGTAGTGATGACAGTGACTTACGGGACACTGAAGCTTTCTTT
TRBV29-1	.	12	TRBJ1-4	.	CSVAGLSEKLFF	TGCAGCGTTGCGGGTTTAAGTGAAAAACTGTTTTTT
TRBV5-5	.	14	TRBJ1-2	.	CASSLALLDYGYTF	TGTGCCAGCAGCTTGGCTCTTTTAGACTATGGCTACACCTTC
TRBV9	.	14	TRBJ2-7	.	CASSPSVRRDEQYF	TGTGCCAGCAGCCCTAGCGTCCGACGTGACGAGCAGTACTTC
TRBV18	once	16	TRBJ1-5	TRBD1	CASSLGTGGRYQPQHF	TGTGCCAGCTCACTGGGGACAGGGGGCCGATATCAGCCCCAGCATTTT
TRBV27	.	15	TRBJ2-7	TRBD1	CASRDRGIVGYEQYF	TGTGCCAGCCGGGACAGGGGGATCGTGGGCTACGAGCAGTACTTC
TRBV6-5	.	13	TRBJ1-1	.	CASSRSTGTEAFF	TGTGCCAGCAGTCGCTCGACAGGCACTGAAGCTTTCTTT
TRBV11-2	.	14	TRBJ2-7	TRBD1	CASTLTGSSYEQYF	TGTGCCAGCACCCTGACAGGGAGCTCCTACGAGCAGTACTTC
TRBV7-9	.	16	TRBJ2-7	TRBD2	CASSRQVTSGSREQYF	TGTGCCAGCAGCCGGCAAGTGACTAGCGGGAGTCGCGAGCAGTACTTC
TRBV27	once	13	TRBJ1-5	.	CASRGGPNQPQHF	TGTGCCAGCCGGGGGGGCCCTAATCAGCCCCAGCATTTT
TRBV28	.	13	TRBJ2-1	.	CASTVLSYNEQFF	TGTGCCAGCACCGTCCTTTCCTACAATGAGCAGTTCTTC